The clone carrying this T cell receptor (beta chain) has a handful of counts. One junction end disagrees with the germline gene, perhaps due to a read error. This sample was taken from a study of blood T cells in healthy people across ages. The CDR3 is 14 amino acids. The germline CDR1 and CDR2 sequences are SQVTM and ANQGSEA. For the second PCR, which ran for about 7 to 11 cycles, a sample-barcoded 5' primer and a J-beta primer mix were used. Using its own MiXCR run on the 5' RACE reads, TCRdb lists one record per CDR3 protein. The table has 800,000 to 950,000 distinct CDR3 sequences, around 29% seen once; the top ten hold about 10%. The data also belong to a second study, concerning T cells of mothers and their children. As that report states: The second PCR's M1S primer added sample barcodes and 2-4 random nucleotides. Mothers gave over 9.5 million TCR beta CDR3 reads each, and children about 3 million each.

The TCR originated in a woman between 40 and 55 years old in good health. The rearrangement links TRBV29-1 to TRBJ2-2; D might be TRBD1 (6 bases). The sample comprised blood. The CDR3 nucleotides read TGCAGCGTTGCCAGGGGCCGGAACACCGGGGAGCGGTTTTTT. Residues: CSVARGRNTGERFF.